These T cell receptor beta chains were read from a single sample in a study of T cell responses to AZD1222 COVID-19 vaccine. Using immunoSEQ multiplex PCR, the repertoire was profiled, and TCRdb retains in-frame clones only, with some absent. The repertoire has 70,000 to 95,000 clones, more than 80% of them found once; the top ten carry under 3%. The sample here was peripheral blood, taken 28 days after the second AZD1222 dose. These receptors originate from an adult who received the AZD1222 COVID-19 vaccine. The CDR3 runs from the conserved cysteine through the conserved F or W. A D gene is named only where the DNA matches it firmly. Where a row states a size, it is once, few, many or the class of an expanded clone; other rows omit it.

j_call d_call v_call clone_size cdr3_aa cdr3_nt
TRBJ2-3 - TRBV2 - CASSEDQFQGDTQYF TGTGCCAGCAGTGAAGATCAATTCCAAGGGGATACGCAGTATTTT
TRBJ1-2 - TRBV20-1 few CIYPSVVGYTF TGCATTTACCCTTCGGTAGTAGGCTACACCTTC
TRBJ1-2 - TRBV7-2 - CASSLAPYRLRGNYGYTF TGTGCCAGCAGCTTAGCTCCTTACCGCCTCAGGGGAAACTATGGCTACACCTTC
TRBJ2-3 - TRBV7-3 - CASSPRWGTDTQYF TGTGCCAGCAGTCCCAGATGGGGCACAGATACGCAGTATTTT
TRBJ1-1 - TRBV27 - CASSLGGFSEAFF TGTGCCAGCAGTTTAGGAGGGTTTTCCGAAGCTTTCTTT
TRBJ2-7 - TRBV9 - CASSVVGPSSYEQYF TGTGCCAGCAGCGTAGTCGGGCCTAGCTCCTACGAGCAGTACTTC
TRBJ1-2 - TRBV6-7 - CASSSRDLELYGYTF TGTGCCAGCAGTTCCAGGGATCTCGAGCTCTATGGCTACACCTTC
TRBJ1-1 - TRBV7-2 - CASLAGLNTEAFF TGTGCCAGCCTGGCGGGATTGAACACTGAAGCTTTCTTT
TRBJ1-5 TRBD1 TRBV16 - CASSWGQSNQPQHF TGTGCCAGCAGCTGGGGACAGAGCAATCAGCCCCAGCATTTT
TRBJ1-3 - TRBV2 - CASSERAPEGNTIYF TGTGCCAGCAGTGAAAGGGCCCCGGAAGGAAACACCATATATTTT
TRBJ2-7 - TRBV6-2/TRBV6-3 - CASSRTWPSGEQYF TGTGCCAGCAGTAGGACATGGCCCTCGGGCGAGCAGTACTTC
TRBJ1-1 - TRBV5-1 - CASSLEYRNTEAFF TGCGCCAGCAGCTTGGAGTATCGGAACACTGAAGCTTTCTTT
TRBJ1-1 - TRBV6-5 - CASSRYGNTEAFF TGTGCCAGCAGCCGCTATGGGAACACTGAAGCTTTCTTT
TRBJ2-6 TRBD1 TRBV30 - CAWSLLGDRGLGANVLTF TGTGCCTGGAGTTTACTAGGGGACAGGGGGCTGGGGGCCAACGTCCTGACTTTC
TRBJ1-1 - TRBV5-6 - CASSPIGQRNTEAFF TGTGCCAGCAGCCCGATTGGACAAAGGAACACTGAAGCTTTCTTT